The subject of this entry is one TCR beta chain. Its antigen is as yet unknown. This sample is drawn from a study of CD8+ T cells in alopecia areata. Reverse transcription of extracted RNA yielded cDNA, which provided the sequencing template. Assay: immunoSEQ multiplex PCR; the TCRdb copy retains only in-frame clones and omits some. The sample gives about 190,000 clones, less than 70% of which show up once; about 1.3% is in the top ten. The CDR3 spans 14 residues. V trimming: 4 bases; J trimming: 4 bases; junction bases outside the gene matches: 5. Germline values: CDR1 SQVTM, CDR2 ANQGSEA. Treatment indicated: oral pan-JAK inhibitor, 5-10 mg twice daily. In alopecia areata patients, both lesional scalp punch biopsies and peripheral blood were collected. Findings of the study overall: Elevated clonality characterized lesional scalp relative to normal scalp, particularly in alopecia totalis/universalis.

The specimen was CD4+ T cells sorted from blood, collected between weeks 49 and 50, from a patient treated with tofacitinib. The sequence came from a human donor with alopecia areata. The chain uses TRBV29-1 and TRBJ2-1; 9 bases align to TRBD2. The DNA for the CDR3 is TGCAGCGTTGTAGCGGGGGCCTTATACAATGAGCAGTTCTTC. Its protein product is CSVVAGALYNEQFF.